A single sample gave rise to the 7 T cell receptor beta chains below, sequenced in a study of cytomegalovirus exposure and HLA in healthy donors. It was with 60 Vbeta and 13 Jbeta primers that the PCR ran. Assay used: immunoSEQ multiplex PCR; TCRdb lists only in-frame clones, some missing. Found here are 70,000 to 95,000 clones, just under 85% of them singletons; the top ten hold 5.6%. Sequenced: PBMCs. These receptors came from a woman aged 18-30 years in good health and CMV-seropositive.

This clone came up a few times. DNA for the CDR3: TGCAGCGCCCCAACCACAGGGTTTAACTATGGCTACACCTTC. It specifies CSAPTTGFNYGYTF. The chain has TRBV29-1 and TRBJ1-2; weak D call: TRBD1 (6 bases). Germline values: CDR1 SQVTM, CDR2 ANQGSEA. Between the trimmed V and J ends, which lost 7 bases and 1 base, there was a span of 16 bases. The CDR3 consists of 14 residues.

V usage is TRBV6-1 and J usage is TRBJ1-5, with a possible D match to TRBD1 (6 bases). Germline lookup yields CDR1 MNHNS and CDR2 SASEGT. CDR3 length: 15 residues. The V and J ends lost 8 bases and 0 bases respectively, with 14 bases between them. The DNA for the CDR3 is TGTGCCAGCGACCGACAGGCCGGTAGCAATCAGCCCCAGCATTTT. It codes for CASDRQAGSNQPQHF.

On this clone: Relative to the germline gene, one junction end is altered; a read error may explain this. CDR3 DNA: TGTGCTAGCAGCTTAGGTTCGTCTAGCGGGGATGAGCAGTTCTTC. Translating it yields CASSLGSSSGDEQFF. This chain links TRBV7-7 with TRBJ2-1; 9 bases are a match to TRBD2. This CDR3 comprises 15 residues. The germline gives CDR1 SSHAT, CDR2 FNYEAQ (reference sequence).

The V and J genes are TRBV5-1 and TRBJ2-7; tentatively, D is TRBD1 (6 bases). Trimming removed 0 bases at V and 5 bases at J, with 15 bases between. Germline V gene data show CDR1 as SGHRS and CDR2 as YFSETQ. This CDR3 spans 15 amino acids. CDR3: CASSLVRSRGHEQYF. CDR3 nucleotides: TGCGCCAGCAGCTTGGTACGTTCCAGGGGCCACGAGCAGTACTTC.

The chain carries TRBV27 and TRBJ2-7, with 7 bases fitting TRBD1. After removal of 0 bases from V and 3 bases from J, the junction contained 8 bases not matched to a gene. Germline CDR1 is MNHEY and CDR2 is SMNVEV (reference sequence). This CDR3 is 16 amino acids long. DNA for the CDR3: TGTGCCAGCAGTTTATCGATAACAGGGGCGCACTACGAGCAGTACTTC. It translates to CASSLSITGAHYEQYF.

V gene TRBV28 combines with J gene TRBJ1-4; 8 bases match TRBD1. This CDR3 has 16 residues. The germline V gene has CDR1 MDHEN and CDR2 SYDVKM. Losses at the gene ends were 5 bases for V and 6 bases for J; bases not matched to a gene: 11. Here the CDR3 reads CASSPLRTGWDEKLFF. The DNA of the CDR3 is TGTGCCAGCAGTCCACTAAGGACAGGGTGGGATGAAAAACTGTTTTTT.

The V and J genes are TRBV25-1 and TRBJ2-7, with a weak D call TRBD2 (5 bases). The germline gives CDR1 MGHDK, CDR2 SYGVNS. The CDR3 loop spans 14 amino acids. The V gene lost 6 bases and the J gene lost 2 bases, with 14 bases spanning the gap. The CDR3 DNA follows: TGTGCCAGCAGCGGAAGAGGACTCGCCTACGAGCAGTACTTC. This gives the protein CASSGRGLAYEQYF.